This T cell receptor beta chain was identified in a study of blood T cell repertoires in COVID-19. In the study overall: Samples taken during acute and convalescent COVID-19 were collected in the United States, Italy and Spain. From T cells, B-cell-depleted T cells, or PBMCs came the material, which was cDNA or gDNA.

Sequencing used immunoSEQ multiplex PCR; TCRdb keeps in-frame clones, though not all of them. The repertoire includes more than 150,000 clones, about four fifths of them detected once, and roughly 13% sits in the top ten. This CDR3 contains 15 residues. V was pared by 1 base and J by 5 bases, with 4 bases of the junction left unmatched. Germline values: CDR1 SGHVS, CDR2 FQNEAQ. Sequencing input: peripheral blood. This sequence joins TRBV7-8 and TRBJ1-5; 8 bases are a match to TRBD1. This TCR came from a man in his 70s who had recovered from COVID-19. The CDR3 DNA follows: TGTGCCAGCAGCTTAGGCGGACAGGGTTATCAGCCCCAGCATTTT. Its protein product is CASSLGGQGYQPQHF.